Listed here is a single T cell receptor beta chain. Its cognate antigen is unknown. This entry comes from a study of cytomegalovirus exposure and HLA in healthy donors. On the study more broadly: T cells numbering about 179 million yielded some 120 million unique TCR beta sequences in an earlier analysis. Study-level results: In a later analysis, TCR beta V- and J-gene trimming showed a link to a missense DCLRE1C variant. A prior analysis recorded that most TCR beta V segments were productive about 90% or about 30% of the time.

Vbeta (60) and Jbeta (13) primers were used in the PCR. Some clones are missing from TCRdb's copy, which holds only in-frame ones; the method was immunoSEQ multiplex PCR. The sample has about 160,000 clones; over 60% are singletons. This CDR3 spans 16 amino acids. The V and J ends lost 3 bases and 4 bases respectively, with 16 bases between them. The germline gives CDR1 MDHEN, CDR2 SYDVKM. The chain employs TRBV28 and TRBJ2-1; weak D call: TRBD2 (6 bases). The sequenced sample was PBMCs. The clonotype was recovered from a woman aged 45-65 years in good health and CMV-seropositive. The CDR3 loop reads CASSLGGANPYNEQFF. The CDR3 DNA follows: TGTGCCAGCAGTTTGGGCGGGGCGAACCCATACAATGAGCAGTTCTTC.